These 30 T cell receptor beta chains originate from one sample sequenced in a study of cytomegalovirus exposure and HLA in healthy donors. TCRdb keeps only in-frame clones here, not all; method: immunoSEQ multiplex PCR. The sample includes 140,000 or so clones, approximately 89% seen only once; the top ten take roughly 0.7%. Sequencing was done on a sample of PBMCs. All receptors derive from a man aged 18-30 years in good health and CMV-seronegative.

The chain is built from TRBV6-1 and TRBJ1-1, with 11 bases fitting TRBD1. This CDR3 is built from 18 residues. Losses at the gene ends were 2 bases for V and 8 bases for J; bases not matched to a gene: 16. Germline lookup yields CDR1 MNHNS and CDR2 SASEGT. CDR3 DNA sequence: TGTGCCAGCAGTGAAATACCGGACAGGGGGCGTGGACAGGTCGAAGCTTTCTTT. Protein sequence: CASSEIPDRGRGQVEAFF.

The chain links TRBV5-1 to TRBJ2-7; possibly TRBD2 for D (6 bases). The V end was cut by 4 bases, the J end by 7 bases, with 15 bases between. CDR1 is SGHRS and CDR2 is YFSETQ in the germline V gene. This CDR3 has 13 residues. CDR3 nucleotides: TGCGCCAGCAGCAATAAGATGGGGGGTGAGCAGTACTTC. This codes for CASSNKMGGEQYF.

This chain joins TRBV5-6 and TRBJ2-7; 12 nucleotides line up with TRBD2. CDR3 size: 16 residues. Trimming cost V 3 bases and J 0 bases; bases outside gene matches: 4. Looked up from germline, CDR1 is SGHDT and CDR2 is YYEEEE. The CDR3 protein is CASSSLTSGSSYEQYV. DNA for the CDR3: TGTGCCAGCAGCTCGTTGACTAGCGGGAGCTCCTACGAGCAGTACGTC.

For this clone: This CDR3 is also generated by other DNA sequences in the sample. The chain has TRBV4-1 and TRBJ1-5; tentatively, D is TRBD1 (5 bases). With 0 bases removed from V and 2 bases from J, the gap between germline ends came to 5 bases. Germline CDR1 MGHRA, CDR2 YSYEKL. The CDR3 spans 14 residues. CDR3 bases: TGCGCCAGCAGCCAAGAAGGGGGCAATCAGCCCCAGCATTTT. Protein product: CASSQEGGNQPQHF.

The genes are TRBV5-5 and TRBJ2-5; TRBD2 is a possible D gene (6 bases). Trimming removed 7 bases from V and 5 bases from J, with 18 bases in between. This CDR3 spans 14 amino acids. Germline loops: CDR1 SGHKS, CDR2 YYEKEE (reference sequence). CDR3 in DNA: TGTGCCAGCTCGAACCGCGGGGCCCGGGAGACCCAGTACTTC. This codes for CASSNRGARETQYF.

The genes are TRBV30 and TRBJ1-1; D may be TRBD1 (5 bases). V was shortened by 0 bases and J by 8 bases, with 13 bases between the two germline ends. This CDR3 has 13 amino acids. Germline CDR1 and CDR2: GTSNPN and SVGIG (reference sequence). The CDR3 loop is CAWSVTRGGEAFF. CDR3 nucleotides: TGTGCCTGGAGTGTAACGCGGGGCGGGGAAGCTTTCTTT.

This sequence joins TRBV29-1 and TRBJ1-1; TRBD1 matches 8 bases. Germline CDR1 reads SQVTM; CDR2 reads ANQGSEA. Trimming took 0 bases from V and 5 from J; bases not matched to a gene: 8. The CDR3 has 15 amino acids. The CDR3 DNA is TGCAGCGTTGAAGACTCGACAGGGGAAGGGACTGAAGCTTTCTTT. This encodes CSVEDSTGEGTEAFF.

The rearrangement uses TRBV7-9 and TRBJ1-2, with 10 bases aligning to TRBD1. The CDR3 consists of 17 residues. With V trimmed by 5 bases and J by 5 bases, 14 bases remained unmatched. In germline, CDR1 is SEHNR, CDR2 FQNEAQ (reference sequence). The CDR3 reads CASSPERDRGFRYGYTF. For the CDR3, the DNA is TGTGCCAGCAGCCCAGAGAGGGACAGGGGTTTTCGTTATGGCTACACCTTC.

The chain joins TRBV5-1 to TRBJ2-1, with D possibly TRBD1 on 5 matching bases. V shed 6 bases and J shed 8 bases, with 12 bases lying between them. The germline V gene encodes CDR1 SGHRS and CDR2 YFSETQ. CDR3 size: 12 residues. The CDR3 spells CASMGRVDEQFF. Written as DNA, the CDR3 is TGCGCCAGCATGGGCAGGGTCGATGAGCAGTTCTTC. Combining the CDR3 with reference TRBV5-1 and TRBJ2-1 gives the whole variable domain KAGVTQTPRYLIKTRGQQVTLSCSPISGHRSVSWYQQTPGQGLQFLFEYFSETQRNKGNFPGRFSGRQFSNSRSEMNVSTLELGDSALYLCASMGRVDEQFFGPGTRLTVL.

This chain links TRBV9 with TRBJ2-7; 7 bases agree with TRBD2. V shed 3 bases and J 6 bases; nucleotides not matched to a gene: 6. Germline V gives CDR1 SGDLS, CDR2 YYNGEE. This CDR3 contains 13 residues. The CDR3 here is CASSATSPSEQYF. CDR3 DNA: TGTGCCAGCAGCGCGACTAGCCCAAGCGAGCAGTACTTC.

V gene TRBV11-2 combines with J gene TRBJ1-1; 9 nucleotides line up with TRBD1. Germline V gives CDR1 SGHAT, CDR2 FQNNGV. V lost 1 base to trimming and J lost 7 bases; unmatched junction nucleotides: 10. The CDR3 consists of 16 residues. The CDR3 spells CASSLGLRDRESEAFF. In nucleotides, the CDR3 is TGTGCCAGCAGCTTAGGATTAAGGGACAGGGAGAGTGAAGCTTTCTTT.

The chain is built from TRBV27 and TRBJ2-5; 7 bases are a match to TRBD2. The germline gives CDR1 MNHEY, CDR2 SMNVEV (reference sequence). V gave up 4 bases and J gave up 4 bases; unmatched junction bases: 6. The CDR3 loop spans 14 amino acids. CDR3 nucleotide sequence: TGTGCCAGCAGTTGGTCGGGGGGTGTAGAGACCCAGTACTTC. It encodes CASSWSGGVETQYF.

This chain links TRBV20-1 with TRBJ2-1, with TRBD1 identical over 7 bases. The germline gives CDR1 DFQATT, CDR2 SNEGSKA (reference sequence). CDR3 length: 11 residues. The V gene end was trimmed by 5 bases and the J gene end by 8 bases; junction bases not matched to a gene: 3. Here the CDR3 DNA reads TGCAGTGCTTCGGACAGGTATGAGCAGTTCTTC. It codes for CSASDRYEQFF.

The chain joins TRBV30 to TRBJ1-6, with D maybe TRBD1 (5 bases). CDR3 length: 16 residues. The V gene's germline CDR1 is GTSNPN and CDR2 SVGIG (reference sequence). V lost 0 bases to trimming and J lost 8 bases, with 17 bases between them. The CDR3 loop reads CAWSVRSEAGHSPLHF. CDR3 DNA: TGTGCCTGGAGTGTACGGTCGGAGGCGGGGCATTCACCCCTCCACTTT.

The gene calls are TRBV7-7 and TRBJ2-2, with a weak D call TRBD1 (7 bases). Germline loops: CDR1 SSHAT, CDR2 FNYEAQ (reference sequence). The CDR3 runs to 15 residues. Trimming stripped 5 bases from V and 8 bases from J, with 18 bases between. The CDR3 loop reads CASSDGRQGRGELFF. As DNA, the CDR3 is TGTGCCAGCAGCGACGGGAGACAGGGAAGGGGGGAGCTGTTTTTT.

The V and J genes are TRBV7-2 and TRBJ1-2; 10 bases line up with TRBD1. V shed 4 bases and J 4 bases; nucleotides not matched to a gene: 12. Germline V CDR1 and CDR2: SGHTA, FQGNSA. The CDR3 covers 17 residues. In DNA, the CDR3 is TGTGCCAGCAGCTCCAACCCGACAGGGGGCTCAGGCTATGGCTACACCTTC. This translates into CASSSNPTGGSGYGYTF.

This clone was found a few times. The rearrangement links TRBV23-1 to TRBJ1-2, with D possibly being TRBD1 (6 bases). TRBV23-1 is filed as an ORF, its function uncertain. Trimming removed 0 bases at V and 2 bases at J, with 10 bases between. This CDR3 is built from 15 residues. CDR3 sequence (DNA): TGCGCCAGCAGTCAATCGTGGGGGCAGAACTATGGCTACACCTTC. Translation gives CASSQSWGQNYGYTF.

This rearrangement joins TRBV5-1 to TRBJ2-1; TRBD2 matches at 8 bases. The CDR3 runs 17 residues. The ends lost 0 bases at V and 0 bases at J; junction bases unmatched: 5. Germline assignment: CDR1 SGHRS and CDR2 YFSETQ. The CDR3 DNA follows: TGCGCCAGCAGCTTGGCCTCGACTAGCGCCTCCTACAATGAGCAGTTCTTC. Its protein is CASSLASTSASYNEQFF.

This clone showed up just once. The genes are TRBV7-3 and TRBJ2-1; D remains ambiguous. CDR1 is SGHTA and CDR2 is FQGTGA in the germline V gene. Between the trimmed V and J ends, which lost 5 bases and 2 bases, there was a span of 7 bases. CDR3 length: 13 residues. The CDR3 is CASSLGAYNEQFF. The DNA of the CDR3 is TGTGCCAGCAGCCTAGGTGCCTACAATGAGCAGTTCTTC. Drawing the rest from reference TRBV7-3 and TRBJ2-1, the complete variable domain is GAGVSQTPSNKVTEKGKYVELRCDPISGHTALYWYRQSLGQGPEFLIYFQGTGAADDSGLPNDRFFAVRPEGSVSTLKIQRTERGDSAVYLCASSLGAYNEQFFGPGTRLTVL.

The gene calls are TRBV7-8 and TRBJ2-2; the D gene is possibly TRBD2 (7 bases). V dropped 5 bases and J dropped 5 bases, with 21 bases sitting between them. The germline CDR1 and CDR2 sequences are SGHVS and FQNEAQ. The CDR3 covers 17 residues. The CDR3 spells CASSPGGPTVVTGELFF. The DNA for the CDR3 is TGTGCCAGCAGCCCCGGGGGGCCCACCGTGGTAACCGGGGAGCTGTTTTTT. Looking up the rest from reference TRBV7-8 and TRBJ2-2 gives the full variable domain: GAGVSQSPRYKVAKRGQDVALRCDPISGHVSLFWYQQALGQGPEFLTYFQNEAQLDKSGLPSDRFFAERPEGSVSTLKIQRTQQEDSAVYLCASSPGGPTVVTGELFFGEGSRLTVL.

V gene TRBV29-1 combines with J gene TRBJ2-7, with D tentatively TRBD2 (6 bases). Germline loops: CDR1 SQVTM, CDR2 ANQGSEA. V was trimmed by 4 bases and J by 4 bases, leaving 11 bases between them. This CDR3 comprises 12 residues. In DNA, the CDR3 is TGCAGCGTTGGGAGCGGACTATACGAGCAGTACTTC. Encoded protein: CSVGSGLYEQYF.

As concerns this clone: Mismatch with germline at one junction end may stem from a read error. The CDR3 loop is CASSSPGGDRGDF. The CDR3 DNA reads TGTGCCAGCAGCTCCCCCGGGGGGGACAGAGGCGACTTC. The rearrangement joins TRBV7-9 to TRBJ2-5; tentatively, D is TRBD2 (8 bases). CDR1 and CDR2 (germline): SEHNR, FQNEAQ (reference sequence). The CDR3 is 13 residues long.

This chain's CDR3 is CASSEPSGAYNEQFF. The CDR3, as DNA: TGTGCCAGCAGTGAGCCCAGCGGGGCCTACAATGAGCAGTTCTTC. The chain carries TRBV25-1 and TRBJ2-1, with 7 bases lining up with TRBD2. The CDR3 is 15 amino acids. Germline values: CDR1 MGHDK, CDR2 SYGVNS. The V and J ends lost 3 bases and 2 bases, in that order; junction bases with no gene match: 4. The complete variable domain, with remaining parts taken from reference TRBV25-1 and TRBJ2-1, reads EADIYQTPRYLVIGTGKKITLECSQTMGHDKMYWYQQDPGMELHLIHYSYGVNSTEKGDLSSESTVSRIRTEHFPLTLESARPSHTSQYLCASSEPSGAYNEQFFGPGTRLTVL.

The chain is built from TRBV7-8 and TRBJ1-3; TRBD1 is a possible D gene (5 bases). Germline loops: CDR1 SGHVS, CDR2 FQNEAQ. This CDR3 region has 16 residues. V was shortened by 1 base and J by 0 bases, with 10 bases between the two germline ends. CDR3 amino acids: CASSLGAGISGNTIYF. CDR3 nucleotide sequence: TGTGCCAGCAGCTTAGGGGCAGGGATCTCTGGAAACACCATATATTTT.

The V and J genes are TRBV9 and TRBJ1-6; 7 nucleotides agree with TRBD1. J gave up 8 bases and V 3 bases, and 14 bases lay outside the gene matches. CDR1 SGDLS and CDR2 YYNGEE come from the germline V gene. This CDR3 region has 17 residues. The CDR3 DNA sequence: TGTGCCAGCAGCGAGGGTGGACAGGTCGGCGGGCATTCACCCCTCCACTTT. It is translated as CASSEGGQVGGHSPLHF.

The chain couples TRBV5-6 to TRBJ2-1; TRBD2 aligns across 8 bases. CDR1 and CDR2 (germline): SGHDT, YYEEEE. The CDR3 extends over 17 amino acids. The V and J ends lost 4 bases and 4 bases, in that order; junction bases with no gene match: 13. CDR3 sequence: CASSPVGSGVEYNEQFF. For the CDR3, the DNA is TGTGCCAGCAGCCCAGTGGGTAGCGGGGTTGAATACAATGAGCAGTTCTTC.

The chain links TRBV20-1 to TRBJ1-4; D possibly corresponds to TRBD1 (6 bases). The CDR3 has 11 residues. Germline CDR1 DFQATT, CDR2 SNEGSKA (reference sequence). CDR3 coding DNA: TGCGGGGGGGCAGGGGAAGAAAAACTGTTTTTT. Its translation: CGGAGEEKLFF.

The J gene is TRBJ1-2, the V gene TRBV7-9; D might be TRBD1 (5 bases). The V end lost 1 base, the J end lost 8 bases, and 14 bases lay between the germline ends. This CDR3 spans 14 amino acids. The V gene's germline CDR1 is SEHNR and CDR2 FQNEAQ (reference sequence). This chain's CDR3 is CASSLVSGLGGYTF. The CDR3 DNA sequence: TGTGCCAGCAGCTTAGTGTCAGGGTTGGGCGGCTACACCTTC.

The chain carries TRBV25-1 and TRBJ2-5; maybe TRBD2 (6 bases). This CDR3 contains 15 residues. Between the trimmed V and J ends, which lost 4 bases and 4 bases, there was a span of 16 bases. Germline lookup yields CDR1 MGHDK and CDR2 SYGVNS. The CDR3 region has the DNA TGTGCCAGCAGTGCCCGGAGGGCTGGGGGAGAGACCCAGTACTTC. It translates to CASSARRAGGETQYF.

The V call is TRBV5-6, the J call TRBJ2-5; 8 bases are shared with TRBD2. The CDR3 spans 14 residues. In germline, CDR1 is SGHDT, CDR2 YYEEEE. V shed 4 bases, J shed 5 bases, and the junction held 7 bases outside the gene matches. The CDR3 here is CASSIGTRSETQYF. The CDR3, as DNA: TGTGCCAGCAGCATCGGGACTAGGTCGGAGACCCAGTACTTC. The full variable domain, with the rest looked up from reference TRBV5-6 and TRBJ2-5, is DAGVTQSPTHLIKTRGQQVTLRCSPKSGHDTVSWYQQALGQGPQFIFQYYEEEERQRGNFPDRFSGHQFPNYSSELNVNALLLGDSALYLCASSIGTRSETQYFGPGTRLLVL.